This entry lists 15 T cell receptor beta chains sequenced from one sample in a study of T cells in tumors after PD-1 blockade. The protocol was immunoSEQ multiplex PCR, while the TCRdb copy is restricted to in-frame clones and leaves out a portion. The table includes approximately 47,000 clones, 81% detected once. Here the sequenced sample was PBMCs, taken before anti-PD-1 treatment. The receptor set was obtained from a human donor with basal cell carcinoma.

V usage is TRBV15 and J usage is TRBJ1-1, with D possibly matching TRBD1 (5 bases). This CDR3 is built from 15 residues. Trimming stripped 0 bases from V and 4 bases from J, with 12 bases between. Per the germline V gene, CDR1 is LNHNV and CDR2 is YYDKDF (reference sequence). CDR3 in amino acids: CATSRDMGGGTEAFF. CDR3 bases: TGTGCCACCAGCAGAGATATGGGGGGTGGCACTGAAGCTTTCTTT.

V is TRBV5-1 and J is TRBJ1-4; D may be TRBD1 (5 bases). Germline V gene lookup returns CDR1 SGHRS and CDR2 YFSETQ. The CDR3 extends over 15 amino acids. V lost 5 bases and J lost 2, with 13 bases in between. Here the CDR3 reads CASRELGLTNEKLFF. In nucleotides, the CDR3 is TGCGCCAGCAGGGAGTTGGGACTGACTAATGAAAAACTGTTTTTT.

This chain uses TRBV4-1 with TRBJ2-1; no clear D. Germline V CDR1 and CDR2: MGHRA, YSYEKL. This CDR3 is built from 13 residues. Deletions cut 2 bases from V and 6 bases from J, with 8 bases between. CDR3 protein: CASSQHWSNEQFF. In DNA form, the CDR3 reads TGCGCCAGCAGCCAACACTGGTCCAATGAGCAGTTCTTC.

The CDR3 loop is CASSLDLAGGNEQFF. As DNA, the CDR3 is TGCGCCAGCAGCTTGGATCTAGCGGGGGGCAATGAGCAGTTCTTC. This rearrangement joins TRBV5-1 to TRBJ2-1, with 11 nucleotides matching TRBD2. V lost 0 bases to trimming and J lost 6 bases; unmatched junction nucleotides: 2. Germline V lookup: CDR1 SGHRS, CDR2 YFSETQ. The CDR3 consists of 15 residues.

Only one count was recorded for this clone. The rearrangement uses TRBV7-8 and TRBJ2-2; 8 positions agree with TRBD1. Germline CDR1 SGHVS, CDR2 FQNEAQ. Trimming cost V 0 bases and J 3 bases; bases outside gene matches: 3. This CDR3 has 16 residues. The CDR3 reads CASSLAQGADTGELFF. The CDR3 DNA sequence: TGTGCCAGCAGCTTAGCGCAGGGGGCGGACACCGGGGAGCTGTTTTTT.

The chain couples TRBV7-2 to TRBJ2-2; TRBD2 matches 9 bases. V trimming: 7 bases; J trimming: 7 bases; junction bases outside the gene matches: 19. CDR1 and CDR2 from the germline V gene are SGHTA and FQGNSA. CDR3 length: 18 residues. The CDR3 DNA reads as TGTGCCAGCACCCCCCCGAAGGGGGCGGGGGGGCAAAGCGGGGAGCTGTTTTTT. The encoded protein is CASTPPKGAGGQSGELFF. The full variable domain, rest sourced from reference TRBV7-2 and TRBJ2-2, is GAGVSQSPSNKVTEKGKDVELRCDPISGHTALYWYRQSLGQGLEFLIYFQGNSAPDKSGLPSDRFSAERTGGSVSTLTIQRTQQEDSAVYLCASTPPKGAGGQSGELFFGEGSRLTVL.

The chain is built from TRBV21-1 and TRBJ1-5; TRBD1 is the table's D call and was not checked against the DNA. TRBV21-1 is noted as a pseudogene. This CDR3 spans 17 amino acids. DNA for the CDR3: TGTGCCAGCACCCTCCAGGGGGCTACTAGTAGTGGACAGCCCCAGCATTTT. It specifies CASTLQGATSSGQPQHF.

The chain carries TRBV12-3 or TRBV12-4 and TRBJ1-1; unclear D gene. The CDR3 is 13 amino acids. V lost 7 bases, J lost 0 bases, and 9 bases lay in between. The CDR3 coding sequence is TGTGCCAGCATCGCGACAATGAACACTGAAGCTTTCTTT. Amino acids: CASIATMNTEAFF.

This clone was seen more than once but under ten times. The chain uses TRBV27 and TRBJ1-2, with 10 bases fitting TRBD1. Germline V gene lookup returns CDR1 MNHEY and CDR2 SMNVEV (reference sequence). There are 13 residues in the CDR3. J was trimmed by 3 bases and V by 6 bases; bases with no gene match: 1. The CDR3 here is CASRDRGDYGYTF. In DNA, the CDR3 is TGTGCCAGCAGGGACAGGGGGGACTATGGCTACACCTTC.

This clone is classed as medium-sized. The J gene is TRBJ2-7, the V gene TRBV27, with D perhaps TRBD1 (5 bases). V was cut by 2 bases and J by 0 bases, with 8 bases left in between. This CDR3 region has 14 residues. Germline lookup yields CDR1 MNHEY and CDR2 SMNVEV (reference sequence). The CDR3 loop is CASSLRQISYEQYF. In nucleotides, the CDR3 is TGTGCCAGCAGTTTACGACAGATCTCCTACGAGCAGTACTTC.

This chain joins TRBV7-6 and TRBJ2-7, with 10 bases fitting TRBD1. There are 14 residues in the CDR3. The junction had 3 bases not matched to a gene; V was cut back by 2 bases and J by 5 bases. The germline V gene encodes CDR1 SGHVS and CDR2 FNYEAQ. CDR3 amino acids: CASSLWGTGDEQYF. The CDR3 DNA reads as TGTGCCAGCAGCTTATGGGGGACAGGGGACGAGCAGTACTTC.

The rearrangement uses TRBV13 and TRBJ2-4, with TRBD2 matching 11 bases. The CDR3 sequence is 21 residues long. CDR1 and CDR2 (germline): PRHDT, FYEKMQ (reference sequence). V was clipped by 5 bases and J by 0 bases; unmatched bases: 18. CDR3: CASSPGGSGGASILAKNIQYF. The CDR3 coding sequence is TGTGCCAGCAGCCCCGGGGGTAGCGGGGGGGCCTCGATCTTAGCCAAAAACATTCAGTACTTC.

The V call is TRBV5-1, the J call TRBJ2-1; D uncertain. CDR3 size: 11 residues. CDR1 and CDR2 from the germline V gene are SGHRS and YFSETQ. The V and J ends lost 2 bases and 7 bases respectively, with 4 bases between them. CDR3 amino acids: CASSLGNEQFF. CDR3 DNA sequence: TGCGCCAGCAGCTTAGGAAATGAGCAGTTCTTC.

The chain has TRBV19 and TRBJ1-1; no definite D call. The germline gives CDR1 LNHDA, CDR2 SQIVND (reference sequence). The V end lost 4 bases, the J end lost 5 bases, and 17 bases lay between the germline ends. CDR3 length: 15 amino acids. The CDR3 DNA sequence: TGTGCCAGTAGTACCTCGACGGGGTTGGAAACTGAAGCTTTCTTT. It translates to CASSTSTGLETEAFF.

J is TRBJ2-1 and V is TRBV25-1; D gene uncertain. This CDR3 contains 13 residues. The germline CDR1 and CDR2 sequences are MGHDK and SYGVNS. Trimming pared 0 bases from V and 7 bases from J, leaving 7 bases between. CDR3 DNA: TGTGCCAGCAGTGAATATGCCAGAAATGAGCAGTTCTTC. Residues: CASSEYARNEQFF. The full variable domain, rest sourced from reference TRBV25-1 and TRBJ2-1, is EADIYQTPRYLVIGTGKKITLECSQTMGHDKMYWYQQDPGMELHLIHYSYGVNSTEKGDLSSESTVSRIRTEHFPLTLESARPSHTSQYLCASSEYARNEQFFGPGTRLTVL.